These T cell receptor beta chains were read from a single sample in a study of PD-1 blockade in classical Hodgkin lymphoma. Profiling relied on immunoSEQ multiplex PCR, and the TCRdb table lists in-frame clones only, not all of them. The sample comprises under 110,000 clones, around 88% of which are singletons, and 5.5% to 8.5% rests with the top ten. The input for sequencing was peripheral blood mononuclear cells (PBMCs), taken before the second cycle of nivolumab. The receptors were gathered from a human donor with classical Hodgkin lymphoma. Each CDR3 is given with its conserved first and last residue. Fields, in order: J gene, V gene, clone size, D gene, CDR3 protein, CDR3 DNA. The D gene is left open where the match is weak. The listing skips clone size in some rows; elsewhere it reads once, few, many or a size class.

TRBJ2-5 TRBV15 NA NA CATSRDLYQETQYF TGTGCCACCAGCAGAGATCTTTACCAAGAGACCCAGTACTTC
TRBJ1-2 TRBV5-6 NA NA CASSYTGANYGYTF TGTGCCAGCAGCTACACGGGGGCTAACTATGGCTACACCTTC
TRBJ1-2 TRBV5-1 NA TRBD1 CASSLSPGQGEYGYTF TGCGCCAGCAGCTTGAGTCCGGGACAGGGGGAATATGGCTACACCTTC
TRBJ2-7 TRBV7-2 NA NA CASSPYGSSYEQYF TGTGCCAGCAGCCCATACGGGAGCTCCTACGAGCAGTACTTC
TRBJ1-2 TRBV27 NA NA CASSPPGQNYGYTF TGTGCCAGCAGCCCACCCGGACAGAACTATGGCTACACCTTC
TRBJ2-5 TRBV6-5 NA NA CASSFTSHQQETQYF TGTGCCAGCAGTTTTACTTCACATCAGCAAGAGACCCAGTACTTC
TRBJ1-1 TRBV2 once NA CASSDRGGNTEAFF TGTGCCAGCAGTGATCGGGGGGGGAACACTGAAGCTTTCTTT
TRBJ2-3 TRBV7-3 NA NA CASSFSRRDRRDTQYF TGTGCCAGCAGCTTTAGTCGCAGGGATAGAAGAGATACGCAGTATTTT
TRBJ2-3 TRBV10-2 NA TRBD1 CASSEPTGYTDTQYF TGCGCCAGCAGTGAGCCGACAGGGTACACAGATACGCAGTATTTT
TRBJ2-4 TRBV5-4 NA NA CASSFFWAKNIQYF TGTGCCAGCAGCTTTTTTTGGGCCAAAAACATTCAGTACTTC
TRBJ1-5 TRBV27 NA NA CASSFGGQSNQPQHF TGTGCCAGCAGTTTCGGAGGGCAAAGCAATCAGCCCCAGCATTTT
TRBJ1-2 TRBV7-2 NA NA CASSLTGFYGYTF TGTGCCAGCAGCTTAACAGGGTTCTATGGCTACACCTTC
TRBJ2-5 TRBV9 NA NA CASSATQTNQETQYF TGTGCCAGCAGCGCTACCCAAACCAATCAAGAGACCCAGTACTTC
TRBJ2-7 TRBV2 NA TRBD1 CASSPKGQGTYEQYF TGTGCCAGCAGCCCAAAGGGACAGGGCACCTACGAGCAGTACTTC
TRBJ2-1 TRBV11-3 NA TRBD2 CASSFTSGGQQFF TGTGCCAGCAGCTTTACTAGCGGGGGCCAGCAGTTCTTC
TRBJ2-1 TRBV7-2 NA TRBD1 CASSSSGGYEQFF TGTGCCAGCAGCTCATCAGGGGGCTATGAGCAGTTCTTC
TRBJ2-3 TRBV11-2 NA NA CASSLGAGPVTDTQYF TGTGCCAGCAGCTTAGGGGCGGGGCCAGTCACAGATACGCAGTATTTT
TRBJ2-7 TRBV7-9 NA NA CASSTRQGRDFEQYF TGTGCCAGCAGCACCAGACAGGGAAGGGACTTCGAGCAGTACTTC
TRBJ1-4 TRBV4-1 NA TRBD1 CASSQGLARGHATNEKLFF TGCGCCAGCAGCCAAGGGCTCGCCAGGGGGCATGCAACTAATGAAAAACTGTTTTTT
TRBJ2-2 TRBV5-4 NA NA CASSTPRTGDSGELFF TGTGCCAGCAGCACCCCTAGGACGGGGGACTCCGGGGAGCTGTTTTTT
TRBJ1-3 TRBV19 NA NA CASSSHLGRNTIYF TGTGCCAGCTCCTCTCACCTGGGGAGAAACACCATATATTTT
TRBJ1-5 TRBV6-5 NA NA CASRRDISNQPQHF TGTGCCAGCAGGAGGGACATTAGCAATCAGCCCCAGCATTTT
TRBJ1-5 TRBV7-2 NA NA CASSLVTGDGQPQHF TGTGCCAGCAGCTTAGTTACCGGGGACGGTCAGCCCCAGCATTTT
TRBJ1-1 TRBV7-2 NA NA CASSLVYGDTEAFF TGTGCCAGCAGCTTAGTATACGGGGATACTGAAGCTTTCTTT
TRBJ1-5 TRBV15 NA NA CATSSGGSNQPQHF TGTGCCACCAGCAGTGGTGGTAGCAATCAGCCCCAGCATTTT
TRBJ1-1 TRBV21-1 NA NA CASSHGGPTGGPNTEAFF TGTGCCAGCAGCCATGGGGGGCCAACAGGGGGCCCGAACACTGAAGCTTTCTTT
TRBJ1-1 TRBV19 NA TRBD1 CASKQGAYTEAFF TGTGCCAGCAAACAGGGGGCCTACACTGAAGCTTTCTTT
TRBJ1-1 TRBV6-6 NA NA CASSLRGAEAFF TGTGCCAGCAGTCTACGAGGGGCTGAAGCTTTCTTT
TRBJ1-5 TRBV7-3 NA NA CASSLERLSNQPQHF TGTGCCAGCAGCTTAGAACGGTTAAGCAATCAGCCCCAGCATTTT
TRBJ2-7 TRBV14 NA TRBD2 CASSPRLAGASYEQYF TGTGCCAGCAGCCCCCGACTAGCGGGGGCCTCCTACGAGCAGTACTTC
TRBJ1-1 TRBV19 NA TRBD1 CASSYRGLTEAFF TGTGCCAGTAGTTACAGGGGGCTCACTGAAGCTTTCTTT
TRBJ1-2 TRBV7-2 NA NA CASSPRVGYTF TGTGCCAGCAGCCCCAGGGTGGGCTACACCTTC
TRBJ2-3 TRBV6-5 NA NA CASRTEISTQYF TGTGCCAGCAGGACCGAAATTTCTACGCAGTATTTT
TRBJ1-2 TRBV29-1 NA NA CSVPADRINGYTF TGCAGCGTCCCGGCCGACAGGATCAATGGCTACACCTTC
TRBJ2-3 TRBV11-2 NA TRBD2 CASSSSGGTDTQYF TGTGCCAGTAGCTCTAGCGGGGGCACAGATACGCAGTATTTT
TRBJ1-1 TRBV9 NA NA CASSAPIGPTEAFF TGTGCCAGCAGCGCCCCGATTGGGCCCACTGAAGCTTTCTTT
TRBJ2-7 TRBV5-1 NA TRBD2 CASSRTSGGYEQYF TGCGCCAGCAGCCGGACTAGCGGGGGCTACGAGCAGTACTTC
TRBJ2-1 TRBV7-2 NA TRBD1 CASSLWTGGSNNEQFF TGTGCCAGCAGCTTATGGACAGGGGGTTCCAACAATGAGCAGTTCTTC
TRBJ1-1 TRBV7-2 once TRBD1 CASSDRQGDTEAFF TGTGCCAGCAGCGATCGACAGGGAGATACTGAAGCTTTCTTT
TRBJ2-3 TRBV7-9 NA NA CASSLAALNTQYF TGTGCCAGCAGCTTAGCAGCCTTGAATACGCAGTATTTT
TRBJ2-5 TRBV5-6 NA TRBD1 CASSLEGARETQYF TGTGCCAGCAGCTTGGAGGGGGCGCGTGAGACCCAGTACTTC
TRBJ1-4 TRBV11-1 NA NA CASSSRYSYDEKLFF TGTGCCAGCAGCTCCAGATACTCCTACGATGAAAAACTGTTTTTT
TRBJ1-2 TRBV18 once NA CASSPGDTFYGYTF TGTGCCAGCTCACCGGGTGACACCTTCTATGGCTACACCTTC
TRBJ2-3 TRBV7-2 NA TRBD2 CASSIAGGPDTQYF TGTGCCAGCAGCATAGCGGGGGGGCCGGATACGCAGTATTTT
TRBJ1-4 TRBV7-9 NA NA CASSLDGLGNEKLFF TGTGCCAGCAGCCTCGACGGACTGGGGAATGAAAAACTGTTTTTT
TRBJ1-5 TRBV7-3 NA NA CASSLDGNQPQHF TGTGCCAGCAGTTTAGATGGCAATCAGCCCCAGCATTTT